This section outlines one T cell receptor (beta chain) sequence together with its context. The antigen is unknown. These memory T cells were uncultured and sequenced directly after ex vivo isolation. The ends were cut back, 0 bases at V and 1 base at J, with 6 bases in the middle. CDR3 length: 14 residues. Germline CDR1 and CDR2: SGHRS and YFSETQ. This sample stems from a study of CD4 T cell repertoires in COVID-19. TCRdb keeps only in-frame clones here, not all; method: immunoSEQ multiplex PCR. Among 70,000 to 95,000 clones listed, 83% were seen once. Findings of the study overall: Two or all three memory subsets shared several highly expanded SARS-CoV-2-reactive clonotypes.

The receptor's source is a human donor who had COVID-19. V usage is TRBV5-1 and J usage is TRBJ2-3, with D perhaps TRBD1 (5 bases). This specimen consisted of CD4+ T cells from peripheral blood, obtained after recovery from COVID-19. CDR3 DNA sequence: TGCGCCAGCAGCTTGGTCAGGGGCACAGATACGCAGTATTTT. Translated: CASSLVRGTDTQYF.